This T cell receptor (beta chain) was sequenced during a study of T cells after yellow fever vaccination (dated by TCRdb to about 2019). In the study overall: The SMART-Seq v4 Ultra Low Input RNA kit was used to prepare libraries from fractions with low cell numbers. To track T-cell clones before and after primary and booster YFV17D yellow fever vaccination, bulk TCR alpha and beta repertoires were sequenced longitudinally. Two healthy male donors made up the cohort, one aged 18 to 29 years and the other aged 30 to 40 years. Blood was collected at multiple timepoints before and after primary and secondary immunization, and bulk PBMC replicates and cell subsets were isolated. Here is what the overall study found, with its caveats: Compared with the primary T-cell response, the secondary T-cell response was weaker but faster, peaking on day 5 rather than day 15. Computational filtering was required because FACS-sorted repertoires could contain abundant contaminating clonotypes from the bulk population. After the booster, most of the clones that had expanded following primary vaccination were detected again (roughly 97% of CD4 and 80% to 90% of CD8), which suggests that memory was broadly maintained. Only a couple of donors were included in the study, so the extent to which the findings can be generalized is limited. A small share of clonotypes occurred in both CD4 and CD8 compartments, likely arising from convergent recombination.

CDR1 is given as LGHNA and CDR2 as YNFKEQ, both from the germline V gene. Trimming takes 3 bases off V and 1 base off J; junction bases not matched to a gene: 3. The CDR3 holds 16 amino acids from the cysteine to the phenylalanine. CDR3 DNA is the only sequence kept; it has 48 bases, read in frame from the first base. The treatment or condition label, as the study defines it: live attenuated yellow fever vaccine strain. A standard Ficoll-Paque protocol was used to isolate PBMCs from peripheral blood. Dynabeads CD4 and CD8 positive selection kits were used to isolate the CD4 and CD8 T-cell fractions. RNA was extracted with TriZol from bulk PBMCs, CD4 and CD8 fractions, and dextramer-positive and dextramer-negative fractions. With respect to this clonotype: Its target antigen remains unknown. There are no base qualities to consult, and no much larger clone falls within one base.

The sequencer was an Illumina NovaSeq 6000. Synthesis of TCR cDNA relied on 5'RACE template switching, a step that introduced a universal primer site along with unique molecular identifiers. Priming for cDNA synthesis came from both the TCR alpha and TCR beta constant segments. Library amplification used two PCR steps, and the second PCR step added sample barcodes and sequencing adapters. Sequencing of libraries was done on Illumina HiSeq 2500 (2x100 bp) or NovaSeq (2x150 bp). The source study handled its data this way. MIGEC handled demultiplexing of reads and collapsing into UMI consensus sequences, while MiXCR performed V(D)J alignment. Clonotypes responding to the vaccine were identified with edgeR on replicate PBMC samples, with the criteria of FDR below 0.01 and a log2 fold change above 5 up to day 15. CD4 or CD8 identity was assigned to each bulk clonotype according to whether the clonotype was present at higher abundance in the sequenced CD4 repertoire or the sequenced CD8 repertoire. TCRdb trimmed public reads at Q25 via fastp, called clones via MiXCR and kept in-frame beta chains. Rows are combined by CDR3 protein, so each entry shows the most common genes and DNA. The V and J calls were determined by TCRdb, not by the authors. This sample lists hundreds of thousands of distinct CDR3 sequences; around 9.3% were detected once. The ten largest account for about 3.7% of the sample.

The source is a man aged 18 to 30 who received the YFV17D yellow fever vaccine. This chain joins TRBV4-2 to TRBJ2-2, with 9 middle bases fitting TRBD2. The sequencing here drew on CD4+ T cells sorted from PBMCs, taken 5 days after the yellow fever booster vaccination. The DNA sequence is as follows: TGTGCCAGCAGCCACTTAGCGGGGGTGAACACCGGGGAGCTGTTTTTT. Translated, it reads CASSHLAGVNTGELFF.